This T cell receptor beta chain originates from a study of identical twins. Concerning this clonotype itself: The antigen is not known.

cDNA carried unique molecular identifiers, and a universal primer site was added by template switching. One entry per CDR3 protein results from TCRdb running MiXCR on the 5' RACE reads. Among approximately 620,000 distinct CDR3 sequences listed, about 9.4% were seen once. The study, taken as a whole, reports: Fewer insertions were carried by abundant cord blood beta clonotypes, but none was seen in memory repertoires.

V lost 4 bases and J 6 bases, leaving 20 bases between the germline ends. The CDR3 runs 16 residues. Germline CDR1 reads LGHDT; CDR2 reads YNNKEL (reference sequence). These data were likewise used in another study, on yellow fever vaccine responses in identical twins. This second study notes: Twin vaccine T cell responses reportedly seemed partly convergent, partly personalized.

The chain has TRBV3-1 and TRBJ2-3, with unresolved D. This TCR was sampled from a woman in her late teens or twenties in good health. The source material was PBMCs. This CDR3 is CASSPRTSTLSDTQYF. For the CDR3, the DNA is TGTGCCAGCAGCCCTCGGACCAGCACGCTATCGGATACGCAGTATTTT.